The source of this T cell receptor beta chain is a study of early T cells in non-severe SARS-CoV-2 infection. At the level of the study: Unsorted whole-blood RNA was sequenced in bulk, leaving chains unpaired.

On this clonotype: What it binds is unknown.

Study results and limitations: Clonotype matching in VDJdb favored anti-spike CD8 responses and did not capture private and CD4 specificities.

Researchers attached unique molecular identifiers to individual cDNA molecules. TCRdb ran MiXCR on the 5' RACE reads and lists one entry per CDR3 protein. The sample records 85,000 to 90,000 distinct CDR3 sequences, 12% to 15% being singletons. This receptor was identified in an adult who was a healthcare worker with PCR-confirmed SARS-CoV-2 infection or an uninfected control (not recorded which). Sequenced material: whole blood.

Written as DNA, the CDR3 is TGTGCCAGCAGTCCCCGGGGGACCCGCCTGTCCTACGAGCAGTACTTC. This encodes CASSPRGTRLSYEQYF. The J gene is TRBJ2-7, the V gene TRBV6-1; a possible D gene is TRBD2 (6 bases). Trimming shortened V by 5 bases and J by 1 base, and 18 bases separated the two germline ends. The germline CDR1 and CDR2 sequences are MNHNS and SASEGT. The CDR3 is 16 residues long.